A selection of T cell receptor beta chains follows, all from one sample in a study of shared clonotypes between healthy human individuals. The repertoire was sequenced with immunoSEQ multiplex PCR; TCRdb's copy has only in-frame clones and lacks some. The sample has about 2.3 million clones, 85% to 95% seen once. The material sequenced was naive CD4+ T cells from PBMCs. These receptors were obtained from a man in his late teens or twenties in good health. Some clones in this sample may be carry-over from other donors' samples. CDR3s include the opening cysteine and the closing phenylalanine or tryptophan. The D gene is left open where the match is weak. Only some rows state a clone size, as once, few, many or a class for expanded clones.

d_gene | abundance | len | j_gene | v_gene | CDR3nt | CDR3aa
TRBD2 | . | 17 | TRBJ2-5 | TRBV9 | TGTGCCAGCAGCCCCCAGTCGGGACTAGCGGGATGGGAGACCCAGTACTTC | CASSPQSGLAGWETQYF
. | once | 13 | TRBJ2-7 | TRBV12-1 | TGTGCCAGCAGCACCGACAGGGGGCGAGAGCAGTACTTC | CASSTDRGREQYF
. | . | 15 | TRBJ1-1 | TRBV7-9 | TGTGCCAGCAGCTCCCAGGTGATGAGGAACACTGAAGCTTTCTTT | CASSSQVMRNTEAFF
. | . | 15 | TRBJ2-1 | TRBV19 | TGTGCCAGTAGACGGGGGCGGGATCTGTACAATGAGCAGTTCTTC | CASRRGRDLYNEQFF
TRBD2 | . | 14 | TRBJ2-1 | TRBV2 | TGTGCCAGCAGTGTAATAGCGGGCGGCCATGAGCAGTTCTTC | CASSVIAGGHEQFF
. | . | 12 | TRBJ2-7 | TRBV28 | TGTGCCAGCAGTTTAGGGGTGAACGAGCAGTACTTC | CASSLGVNEQYF
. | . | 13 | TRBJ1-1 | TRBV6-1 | TGTGCCAGTGGGAGGTCTCAGGCCGCTGAAGCTTTCTTT | CASGRSQAAEAFF
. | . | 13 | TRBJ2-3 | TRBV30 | TGTGCCTGGAGTGCTCAGAGCACAGATACGCAGTATTTT | CAWSAQSTDTQYF
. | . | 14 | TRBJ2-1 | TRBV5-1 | TGCGCCAGCAGCTTGGTTTCTTCCTACAATGAGCAGTTCTTC | CASSLVSSYNEQFF
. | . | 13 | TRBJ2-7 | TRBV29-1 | TGCAGCGTTGAGGCAGGGCAGGGCTACGAGCAGTACTTC | CSVEAGQGYEQYF
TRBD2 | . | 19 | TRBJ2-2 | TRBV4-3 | TGCGCCAGCAGCCAAGGATGGACTAGCGGGACCCTGCGCACCGGGGAGCTGTTTTTT | CASSQGWTSGTLRTGELFF
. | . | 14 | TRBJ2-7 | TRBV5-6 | TGTGCCAGCACCTTGTGGCGGGTCTCCTACGAGCAGTACTTC | CASTLWRVSYEQYF
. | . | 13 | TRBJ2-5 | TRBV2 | TGTGCCACCCCCGGGTTGGGGGATGGGACCCAGTACTTC | CATPGLGDGTQYF